This T cell receptor (beta chain) was sequenced in a study of blood T cell repertoires in COVID-19 (TCRdb year 2020). As for the study more broadly: Samples from collaborators originated in the United States, Italy and Spain and spanned both the acute and convalescent phases of COVID-19. The material from the prospective study consisted of cDNA or gDNA derived from T cells, B-cell-depleted T cells, or PBMCs. The repertoires were released in a freely available public database intended as a resource for research on the immune response to SARS-CoV-2. Deeply sampled blood TCRbeta repertoires from subjects exposed to, actively infected with, or recovered from COVID-19 were included in the dataset. Where HLA class I and class II types were available, the types were taken from metadata supplied by the sample provider, not from assay-based typing. Sample metadata almost always included a de-identified subject ID, COVID-19 status, age in years and sex. Samples came from the ongoing ImmuneRACE study (first 160 participants) plus 1,254 subjects from 6 global collaborators.

Another Seattle source contributed samples from volunteer blood donors who had recovered from COVID-19. Collaborating institutions collected whole blood in K2EDTA tubes following their own protocols. For TCRbeta analysis, collaborators shipped samples in one of three forms: frozen whole blood, isolated PBMCs, or DNA extracted from either of those sample types. Its CDR3 holds 13 amino acids, cysteine through phenylalanine. The kept DNA is CDR3 alone, 39 bases in frame from the first base. Sequences SGHNT (CDR1) and YYREEE (CDR2) are obtained from the germline V gene (reference sequence). The V end loses 4 bases and the J end loses 6 bases, and a stretch of 10 bases separates them. Study-wide conclusions, independent of this receptor: Clinical and demographic metadata were provided uncurated, with the amount varying by source and participant.

The immunoSEQ Assay, a bias-controlled multiplex PCR, was used to amplify TCRbeta CDR3 regions from genomic DNA. For the original study's pipeline: Nucleated cell counts per sample were estimated from amplification of reference gene primers within the assay. Sequence reads were collapsed and filtered to measure the absolute abundance of every unique TCRbeta CDR3 rearrangement. For each sample, productive Simpson clonality was calculated as the square root of Simpson's diversity index across productive rearrangements. TCRdb provides this immuneACCESS table in a form limited to in-frame rearrangements. Some clones are lacking; in checked studies, under half of them reflect an unresolved V gene, and why the rest are absent is not known. The V and J calls and the clone size are those of that table, but D and trimming were determined from the DNA. The sample has about 240,000 clones on record, approximately 90% of them singletons. The top ten constitute 0.95% to 1% of the sample.

As regards this clone: Its antigen remains undetermined. Base qualities are not at hand, and no much larger clone is one base apart.

The sequence was obtained from a middle-aged woman who had recovered from COVID-19. The specimen was peripheral blood. The chain is assembled from TRBV5-4 and TRBJ2-2, with the D gene uncertain. The bases are TGTGCCAGCAGCCTGTGGGCAGCCGGGGAGCTGTTTTTT. This is translated as CASSLWAAGELFF. Outside the CDR3, residues come from the reference TRBV5-4 and TRBJ2-2 proteins, so the full variable domain is: ETGVTQSPTHLIKTRGQQVTLRCSSQSGHNTVSWYQQALGQGPQFIFQYYREEENGRGNFPPRFSGLQFPNYSSELNVNALELDDSALYLCASSLWAAGELFFGEGSRLTVL.